This T cell receptor (beta chain) was obtained from a study of blood T cell repertoires in COVID-19. This CDR3 spans 14 amino acids. The germline V and J ends were trimmed by 6 bases and 4 bases, with 13 bases remaining between them. The germline CDR1 and CDR2 sequences are MNHEY and SVGAGI. Methods used by the authors: Nucleated cell number was recorded as an estimate derived from reference gene primer amplification. Libraries were prepared by immunoSEQ multiplex PCR; TCRdb keeps only in-frame clonotypes and omits some of them. The D gene and trimming were derived from the DNA, and the V and J assignments and clone size from that table. The repertoire holds some 230,000 clones, with roughly 84% as singletons.

This chain links TRBV6-5 with TRBJ1-3; D is undetermined. The sample comprised peripheral blood. This clonotype was sampled from a woman aged 60-70 years with acute or convalescent COVID-19. CDR3: CASRQQYGGNTIYF. CDR3 nucleotide sequence: TGTGCCAGCAGGCAACAGTATGGCGGAAACACCATATATTTT.